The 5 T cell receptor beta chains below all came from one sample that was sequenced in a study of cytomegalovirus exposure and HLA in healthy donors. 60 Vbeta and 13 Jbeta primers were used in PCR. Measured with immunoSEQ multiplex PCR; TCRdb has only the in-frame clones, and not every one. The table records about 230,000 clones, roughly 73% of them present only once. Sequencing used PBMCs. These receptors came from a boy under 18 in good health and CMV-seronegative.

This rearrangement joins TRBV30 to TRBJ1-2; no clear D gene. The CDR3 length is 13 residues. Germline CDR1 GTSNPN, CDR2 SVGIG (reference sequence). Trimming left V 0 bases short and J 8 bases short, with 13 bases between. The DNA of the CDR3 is TGTGCCTGGAGTGTATCTCGGGAGACCGGCTACACCTTC. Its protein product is CAWSVSRETGYTF.

The DNA for the CDR3 is TGTGCCAGCAGCGAGAGGGAGGTGACTAGCGGCTACGAGCAGTACTTC. This sequence encodes CASSEREVTSGYEQYF. The chain uses TRBV9 and TRBJ2-7, with 9 positions matching TRBD2. V dropped 3 bases and J dropped 3; count of bases not matched to a gene: 10. CDR3 size: 16 residues. Germline CDR1 is SGDLS and CDR2 is YYNGEE.

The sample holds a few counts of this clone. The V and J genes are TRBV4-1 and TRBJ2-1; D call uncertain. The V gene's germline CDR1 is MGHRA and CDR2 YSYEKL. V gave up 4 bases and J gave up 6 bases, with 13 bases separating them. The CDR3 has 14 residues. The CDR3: CASSPILSGNEQFF. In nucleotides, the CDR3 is TGCGCCAGCAGCCCCATCCTGAGTGGCAATGAGCAGTTCTTC.

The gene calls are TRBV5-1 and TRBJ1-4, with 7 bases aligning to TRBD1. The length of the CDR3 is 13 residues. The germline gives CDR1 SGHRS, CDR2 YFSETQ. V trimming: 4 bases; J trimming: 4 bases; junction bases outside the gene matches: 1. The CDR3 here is CASSRDSNEKLFF. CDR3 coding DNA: TGCGCCAGCAGCCGGGACAGTAATGAAAAACTGTTTTTT.

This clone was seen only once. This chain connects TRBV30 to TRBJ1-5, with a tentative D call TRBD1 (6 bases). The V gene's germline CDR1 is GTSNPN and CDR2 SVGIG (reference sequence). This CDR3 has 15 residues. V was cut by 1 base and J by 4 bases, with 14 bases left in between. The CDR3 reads CAWSDKLQGNQPQHF. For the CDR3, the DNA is TGTGCCTGGAGTGACAAATTACAGGGAAATCAGCCCCAGCATTTT.